This T cell receptor beta chain emerged from a study of low-dose radiotherapy and immunotherapy resistance in tumors. Across the whole study: Each patient was administered nivolumab intravenously at 240 mg, which was a flat dose, every two weeks, along with intravenous ipilimumab at 1 mg/kg every six weeks.

With TRAV- and TRBV-specific primers, first-strand cDNA was made, covering the alpha and beta chains. TCR amplification involved 15 to 20 PCR cycles with a constant-region primer and V-primer adapter. TCRdb ran MiXCR on the reads and lists one entry per CDR3 protein. The sample lists around 20,000 distinct CDR3 sequences, 74% occurring once. The ends lost 6 bases at V and 4 bases at J; junction bases unmatched: 5. The germline V gene encodes CDR1 SNHLY and CDR2 FYNNEI. The CDR3 is 14 residues long. The chain recombines TRBV2 with TRBJ2-2; 7 nucleotides line up with TRBD2. This sequence was found in a human donor with advanced metastatic prostate, ovarian, gallbladder or colorectal cancer (not recorded which). This table probably holds off-target reads from a library built for another chain. The CDR3 coding sequence is TGTGCCAGCAGCCCCCTAGCGGCCACCGGGGAGCTGTTTTTT. This sequence encodes CASSPLAATGELFF.